The 20 T cell receptor beta chains presented below share a single source sample, sequenced in a study of T cell changes during pregnancy in multiple sclerosis. Libraries were prepared by immunoSEQ multiplex PCR; TCRdb keeps only in-frame clonotypes and omits some of them. The sample carries 50,000 to 60,000 clones, about nine tenths recorded once. The source material was CD4+ T cells from peripheral blood mononuclear cells, sampled in the first trimester of pregnancy. These receptors originate from a female donor with multiple sclerosis, enrolled in a pregnancy study.

This chain's CDR3 is CASSPATSGIAGELFF. The CDR3 DNA reads as TGTGCCAGCAGCCCCGCGACTAGCGGGATAGCCGGGGAGCTGTTTTTT. V is TRBV7-3 and J is TRBJ2-2, with 11 bases fitting TRBD2. V dropped 5 bases and J dropped 6; count of bases not matched to a gene: 8. CDR1 SGHTA and CDR2 FQGTGA come from the germline V gene. The CDR3 has 16 residues.

J is TRBJ2-4 and V is TRBV18, with 8 bases that match TRBD2. J was trimmed by 6 bases and V by 10 bases; bases with no gene match: 14. The germline CDR1 and CDR2 sequences are KGHSH and LQKENI. The CDR3 contains 15 residues. The CDR3 reads CATNSTGGPGNIQYF. CDR3 DNA: TGTGCCACGAATTCAACGGGGGGGCCGGGAAACATTCAGTACTTC.

The CDR3, as DNA: TGTGCCAGCAGCAGGACAGGGGAGGGCTACACCTTC. Residues: CASSRTGEGYTF. The chain employs TRBV7-9 and TRBJ1-2; 9 bases map to TRBD1. Looked up from germline, CDR1 is SEHNR and CDR2 is FQNEAQ (reference sequence). Trimming at V came to 5 bases and at J to 8 bases, leaving 3 bases not matched to a gene. The CDR3 has 12 amino acids.

This clone was observed a few times. The chain recombines TRBV27 with TRBJ1-1; 7 nucleotides match TRBD1. V gave up 6 bases and J gave up 5 bases; unmatched junction bases: 6. The CDR3 has 13 amino acids. The germline V gene has CDR1 MNHEY and CDR2 SMNVEV (reference sequence). For the CDR3, the DNA is TGTGCCAGCAGAGAACAGGGGTGGACTGAAGCTTTCTTT. Translating gives CASREQGWTEAFF.

The rearrangement links TRBV5-4 to TRBJ2-5, with a tentative D call TRBD2 (7 bases). Trimming took off 4 bases at V and 2 bases at J, with 21 bases between the two ends. This CDR3 has 17 residues. CDR1 and CDR2 (germline): SGHNT, YYREEE (reference sequence). The CDR3, as DNA: TGTGCCAGCAGCCCAAGGTCGAGGGGGGGAGCGCAAGAGACCCAGTACTTC. Its translation: CASSPRSRGGAQETQYF.

The chain joins TRBV15 to TRBJ2-1; 7 bases fit TRBD2. Trimming cost V 0 bases and J 4 bases; bases outside gene matches: 15. CDR3 length equals 19 residues. The V gene's germline CDR1 is LNHNV and CDR2 YYDKDF (reference sequence). The CDR3 spells CATSRDLIGGSPWYNEQFF. CDR3 coding DNA: TGTGCCACCAGCAGAGATTTGATCGGGGGGTCCCCTTGGTACAATGAGCAGTTCTTC.

This clone appeared a single time. The gene calls are TRBV7-2 and TRBJ2-5; 7 bases map to TRBD2. After removal of 5 bases from V and 5 bases from J, the junction contained 8 bases not matched to a gene. CDR3 length: 14 amino acids. The germline V gene has CDR1 SGHTA and CDR2 FQGNSA. The CDR3 DNA is TGTGCCAGCAGCCAGAGGGGAGGGCGGGAGACCCAGTACTTC. Residues: CASSQRGGRETQYF. The full variable domain, with the rest looked up from reference TRBV7-2 and TRBJ2-5, is GAGVSQSPSNKVTEKGKDVELRCDPISGHTALYWYRQSLGQGLEFLIYFQGNSAPDKSGLPSDRFSAERTGGSVSTLTIQRTQQEDSAVYLCASSQRGGRETQYFGPGTRLLVL.

The rearrangement links TRBV9 to TRBJ2-5; maybe TRBD1 (6 bases). Trimming shortened V by 7 bases and J by 5 bases, and 9 bases separated the two germline ends. The germline V gene encodes CDR1 SGDLS and CDR2 YYNGEE. The CDR3 has 11 residues. The CDR3 bases are TGTGCCAGCGGGGGCGGGGAGACCCAGTACTTC. Translation: CASGGGETQYF.

This clone was picked up a small number of times. The rearrangement joins TRBV4-1 to TRBJ2-7, with D perhaps TRBD2 (5 bases). Germline CDR1 and CDR2: MGHRA and YSYEKL. With 0 bases removed from V and 4 bases from J, the gap between germline ends came to 10 bases. The CDR3 is made up of 14 amino acids. The CDR3 DNA is TGCGCCAGCAGCCAAGAGCCTAGCTCTTACGAGCAGTACTTC. Protein: CASSQEPSSYEQYF.

The chain couples TRBV23-1 to TRBJ2-1, with unresolved D. TRBV23-1 is reported as an ORF; its role is uncertain. The CDR3 is made up of 12 amino acids. The V end was cut by 7 bases, the J end by 5 bases, with 9 bases between. The CDR3 sequence is CASTDQNNEQFF. The CDR3, as DNA: TGCGCCAGCACCGATCAGAACAATGAGCAGTTCTTC.

This chain joins TRBV29-1 and TRBJ2-1, with 13 bases lining up with TRBD2. Germline V gives CDR1 SQVTM, CDR2 ANQGSEA. With V trimmed by 5 bases and J by 9 bases, 4 bases remained unmatched. The CDR3 totals 13 residues. CDR3 protein: CSVRTSGSGEQFF. The CDR3 DNA reads as TGCAGCGTTAGGACTAGCGGGAGCGGTGAGCAGTTCTTC.

The chain has TRBV7-8 and TRBJ1-1, with TRBD1 identical over 11 bases. The trim removed 4 bases at V and 0 bases at J, leaving 7 bases unmatched. This CDR3 is built from 17 residues. From germline, CDR1 is SGHVS and CDR2 FQNEAQ. The CDR3 coding sequence is TGTGCCAGCAGCTATTACCGGGACAGGGGGTTGAACACTGAAGCTTTCTTT. This codes for CASSYYRDRGLNTEAFF.

V and J are TRBV28 and TRBJ1-3; D remains unclear. V gave up 7 bases and J gave up 0 bases, with 10 bases separating them. CDR3 size: 14 residues. The germline CDR1 and CDR2 sequences are MDHEN and SYDVKM. The CDR3 loop reads CASTRQASGNTIYF. The CDR3 region has the DNA TGTGCCAGCACTCGGCAGGCCTCTGGAAACACCATATATTTT.

The chain is built from TRBV5-1 and TRBJ2-5; 9 bases line up with TRBD2. V was clipped by 1 base and J by 5 bases; unmatched bases: 9. From germline, CDR1 is SGHRS and CDR2 YFSETQ. The CDR3 contains 16 residues. This CDR3 reads CASSLFGGRAGETQYF. The CDR3 DNA follows: TGCGCCAGCAGCTTGTTCGGCGGGAGGGCCGGGGAGACCCAGTACTTC.

V is TRBV6-6 and J is TRBJ1-6, with no clear D. The CDR3 runs 15 residues. Germline values: CDR1 MNHNY, CDR2 SVGAGI (reference sequence). The germline V and J ends were trimmed by 7 bases and 5 bases, with 15 bases remaining between them. The CDR3 is CASKPGRDHNSPLHF. For the CDR3, the DNA is TGTGCCAGCAAGCCGGGGAGGGATCATAATTCACCCCTCCACTTT.

V and J are TRBV30 and TRBJ2-3; 9 bases are a match to TRBD2. V lost 4 bases and J lost 0; bases outside the gene matches: 2. CDR1 and CDR2 from the germline V gene are GTSNPN and SVGIG (reference sequence). This CDR3 has 14 residues. As DNA, the CDR3 is TGTGCCTGGACTAGCGGGGCTAGCACAGATACGCAGTATTTT. Encoded protein: CAWTSGASTDTQYF.

The chain uses TRBV19 and TRBJ1-5; perhaps TRBD1 as D (5 bases). V shed 1 base and J shed 1 base, with 14 bases lying between them. The V gene's germline CDR1 is LNHDA and CDR2 SQIVND (reference sequence). There are 17 residues in the CDR3. The CDR3 sequence is CASSIGRRAGSNQPQHF. For the CDR3, the DNA is TGTGCCAGTAGTATAGGTCGCAGGGCTGGAAGCAATCAGCCCCAGCATTTT.

CDR3: CASTRDFYTDTQYF. Here the CDR3 DNA reads TGTGCCTCGACCCGGGACTTCTACACAGATACGCAGTATTTT. The J gene is TRBJ2-3, the V gene TRBV9; maybe TRBD2 (6 bases). This CDR3 comprises 14 residues. Trimming took 10 bases from V and 2 from J, leaving 17 bases between them. Germline CDR1 is SGDLS and CDR2 is YYNGEE. Full variable domain (outside the CDR3, taken from reference TRBV9 and TRBJ2-3): DSGVTQTPKHLITATGQRVTLRCSPRSGDLSVYWYQQSLDQGLQFLIQYYNGEERAKGNILERFSAQQFPDLHSELNLSSLELGDSALYFCASTRDFYTDTQYFGPGTRLTVL.

About this clone itself: Other nucleotide sequences in the sample specify the same CDR3. V usage is TRBV19 and J usage is TRBJ2-1, with D perhaps matching TRBD1 (5 bases). The CDR3 has 17 residues. Germline CDR1 and CDR2: LNHDA and SQIVND (reference sequence). V was cut by 4 bases and J by 2 bases, with 18 bases left in between. CDR3 bases: TGTGCCAGTAGTAGAGCCAGGGTTGGTGTCGCCTACAATGAGCAGTTCTTC. Its protein product is CASSRARVGVAYNEQFF.

A single count supports this clone. V usage is TRBV6-5 and J usage is TRBJ1-2; TRBD1 might be the D (5 bases). CDR1 is MNHEY and CDR2 is SVGAGI in the germline V gene. Trimming shortened V by 0 bases and J by 0 bases, and 8 bases separated the two germline ends. The CDR3 is 15 amino acids. DNA of the CDR3: TGTGCCAGCAGTTACTCCCCAGGGACTAACTATGGCTACACCTTC. It codes for CASSYSPGTNYGYTF.